Following are 20 T cell receptor beta chains from one sample sequenced in a study of blood T cell repertoires in COVID-19 (dated by TCRdb to about 2020). The method behind the library was the immunoSEQ multiplex PCR assay. Imported from immuneACCESS, the table was reduced by TCRdb to in-frame sequences with V and J called. These copies leave out some clones; in studies compared against another copy, an unresolved V gene accounts for under half, and the cause of the remainder is not known. This sample comprises approximately 220,000 clones, about 83% of them detected only once. The top ten clonotypes cover around 2.3% of the sample. Material: peripheral blood. The origin of the receptors is a woman between 35 and 50 years old with active or convalescent COVID-19.

The chain uses TRBV11-2 and TRBJ1-3; unclear D gene. The CDR3 length is 12 residues. Trimming took off 4 bases at V and 6 bases at J, with 7 bases between the two ends. Looked up from germline, CDR1 is SGHAT and CDR2 is FQNNGV. The chain's CDR3 is CASSSSLNTIYF. Here the CDR3 DNA reads TGTGCCAGCAGCTCCTCTCTAAACACCATATATTTT.

J is TRBJ2-1 and V is TRBV7-9; tentative D call: TRBD1 (5 bases). Trimming removed 2 bases at V and 3 bases at J, with 14 bases between. This CDR3 is 16 amino acids long. CDR1 is SEHNR and CDR2 is FQNEAQ in the germline V gene (reference sequence). Here the CDR3 reads CASSLPDGHYYNEQFF. In nucleotides, the CDR3 is TGTGCCAGCAGCTTACCGGACGGACACTACTACAATGAGCAGTTCTTC.

This chain joins TRBV19 and TRBJ2-1, with TRBD1 matching over 7 bases. The CDR3 has 13 residues. Germline CDR1 reads LNHDA; CDR2 reads SQIVND (reference sequence). The V and J ends lost 6 bases and 6 bases, in that order; junction bases with no gene match: 5. The CDR3 DNA is TGTGCCAGTAGAACCGGACAGGCCAATGAGCAGTTCTTC. It translates to CASRTGQANEQFF.

This rearrangement joins TRBV24-1 to TRBJ1-5; no firm D call. The CDR3 extends over 14 amino acids. In germline, CDR1 is KGHDR, CDR2 SFDVKD. Trimming removed 4 bases from V and 10 bases from J, with 16 bases in between. CDR3 bases: TGTGCCACCAGTGACGAGTTAAGTGGAGGCCCCCAGCATTTT. It translates to CATSDELSGGPQHF.

This chain joins TRBV18 and TRBJ2-1, with 7 positions matching TRBD2. V shed 4 bases, J shed 6 bases, and the junction held 9 bases outside the gene matches. The germline V gene encodes CDR1 KGHSH and CDR2 LQKENI. The CDR3 runs to 15 residues. DNA for the CDR3: TGTGCCAGCTCACTCCAGGGCGGGAGTCGCAATGAGCAGTTCTTC. Translated: CASSLQGGSRNEQFF.

V is TRBV5-1 and J is TRBJ1-5; 9 bases map to TRBD1. This CDR3 is built from 14 residues. The V gene's germline CDR1 is SGHRS and CDR2 YFSETQ. The V gene end was trimmed by 1 base and the J gene end by 8 bases; junction bases not matched to a gene: 4. As DNA, the CDR3 is TGCGCCAGCAGCTTGCGGGACAGGGTTGAGCCCCAGCATTTT. Protein sequence: CASSLRDRVEPQHF.

V gene TRBV6-4 combines with J gene TRBJ2-3; 9 positions agree with TRBD1. The CDR3 covers 14 residues. With V trimmed by 5 bases and J by 4 bases, 4 bases remained unmatched. The germline CDR1 and CDR2 sequences are MRHNA and SNTAGT. As DNA, the CDR3 is TGTGCCAGCAGTCGGGACAGGGACGCAGATACGCAGTATTTT. The encoded protein is CASSRDRDADTQYF.

The DNA for the CDR3 is TGTGCCAGCAGCTTAACTAGCTCGGAGACCCAGTACTTC. It is translated as CASSLTSSETQYF. V usage is TRBV7-3 and J usage is TRBJ2-5; D unclear. This CDR3 has 13 residues. Per the germline V gene, CDR1 is SGHTA and CDR2 is FQGTGA. Trimming pared 0 bases from V and 5 bases from J, leaving 7 bases between.

The chain combines TRBV7-3 with TRBJ2-2; 8 bases agree with TRBD1. Trimming removed 5 bases from V and 3 bases from J; junction bases left unmatched: 8. Germline assignment: CDR1 SGHTA and CDR2 FQGTGA. CDR3 size: 16 residues. CDR3: CASSRPQGVHTGELFF. The DNA for the CDR3 is TGTGCCAGCAGCCGCCCACAGGGGGTTCACACCGGGGAGCTGTTTTTT.

Only a few counts were recorded for this clone. Other DNA sequences in this specimen translate into the identical CDR3. The rearrangement uses TRBV4-3 and TRBJ1-2; D is ambiguous. Between the trimmed V and J ends, which lost 3 bases and 2 bases, there was a span of 10 bases. Germline V gene sequence: CDR1 LGHNA, CDR2 YSLEER. The CDR3 has 14 residues. CDR3 residues: CASSQYSGNYGYTF. CDR3 nucleotides: TGCGCCAGCAGCCAGTATTCAGGAAACTATGGCTACACCTTC.

The V gene is TRBV5-8, the J gene TRBJ1-1, with 8 positions matching TRBD1. V trimming: 4 bases; J trimming: 4 bases; junction bases outside the gene matches: 9. Per germline, CDR1 SGHTS and CDR2 YDEGEE. CDR3 length: 15 residues. CDR3 protein: CASSTPTGVGTEAFF. DNA of the CDR3: TGTGCCAGCAGCACGCCGACAGGGGTGGGCACTGAAGCTTTCTTT.

V and J are TRBV28 and TRBJ1-5; the D gene is possibly TRBD1 (6 bases). This CDR3 has 13 residues. V was clipped by 4 bases and J by 11 bases, with 15 bases between them. Looked up from germline, CDR1 is MDHEN and CDR2 is SYDVKM. Written as DNA, the CDR3 is TGTGCCAGCAGTTCGGGGGGGCTTGGAGCCCAGCATTTT. It codes for CASSSGGLGAQHF.

The chain's CDR3 is CASSLGTGGSYGYTF. The CDR3, as DNA: TGTGCCAGCAGCTTAGGGACAGGGGGGAGCTATGGCTACACCTTC. The V gene is TRBV7-2, the J gene TRBJ1-2; 10 bases line up with TRBD1. The CDR3 has 15 residues. The junction had 3 bases not matched to a gene; V was cut back by 1 base and J by 4 bases. Germline values: CDR1 SGHTA, CDR2 FQGNSA.

This clone was counted between two and nine times. The chain employs TRBV6-2 or TRBV6-3 and TRBJ1-1; the match to TRBD1 covers 8 bases. J was trimmed by 5 bases and V by 5 bases; bases with no gene match: 10. CDR3 length equals 15 residues. Germline lookup yields CDR1 MNHEY and CDR2 SVGEGT. DNA for the CDR3: TGTGCCAGCAGTGTCCCAGGGGGCGTAAGGACTGAAGCTTTCTTT. Its translation is CASSVPGGVRTEAFF.

The V call is TRBV6-5, the J call TRBJ2-7; possible D gene TRBD2, 6 bases. The CDR3 extends over 12 amino acids. Deletions cut 5 bases from V and 1 base from J, with 6 bases between. Germline CDR1 MNHEY, CDR2 SVGAGI. This chain's CDR3 is CASSRGSYEQYF. In DNA, the CDR3 is TGTGCCAGCAGTCGGGGGTCCTACGAGCAGTACTTC.

The chain carries TRBV3-1 (or the pseudogene TRBV3-2) and TRBJ1-2; TRBD1 matches 8 bases. Germline V gene sequence: CDR1 LGHDT, CDR2 YNNKEL (reference sequence). The CDR3 loop spans 15 amino acids. Trimming removed 3 bases from V and 8 bases from J; junction bases left unmatched: 11. The CDR3 sequence: CASSHAGGQGGGYTF. The CDR3 nucleotides read TGTGCCAGCAGCCACGCTGGTGGACAGGGCGGAGGCTACACCTTC.

The chain is built from TRBV3-1 (or the pseudogene TRBV3-2) and TRBJ2-3; D is unclear. Germline loops: CDR1 LGHDT, CDR2 YNNKEL (reference sequence). The CDR3 contains 12 residues. V was shortened by 4 bases and J by 10 bases, with 12 bases between the two germline ends. CDR3 in DNA: TGTGCCAGCAGCCCCCGCGGTAGTCCGCAGTATTTT. Translating it yields CASSPRGSPQYF.

Comment on this clone: The same CDR3 arises from other DNA sequences in this sample as well. In DNA form, the CDR3 reads TGCGCCAGCAGCTTGGGACTAGCGCCCTACAATGAGCAGTTCTTC. Translation: CASSLGLAPYNEQFF. The chain uses TRBV5-1 and TRBJ2-1; 8 bases are shared with TRBD2. With V trimmed by 0 bases and J by 2 bases, 1 base remained unmatched. The CDR3 has 15 residues. The germline V gene encodes CDR1 SGHRS and CDR2 YFSETQ.

The CDR3 sequence: CASSVGGTAYHEAFF. The CDR3 DNA reads TGTGCCAGCAGCGTAGGCGGGACGGCTTATCATGAAGCTTTCTTT. This rearrangement joins TRBV9 to TRBJ1-1; weak D call: TRBD1 (5 bases). This CDR3 is 15 amino acids long. Per germline, CDR1 SGDLS and CDR2 YYNGEE. Trimming shortened V by 0 bases and J by 7 bases, and 16 bases separated the two germline ends.

This sequence joins TRBV27 and TRBJ2-7, with 12 bases matching TRBD2. The V gene end was trimmed by 6 bases and the J gene end by 2 bases; junction bases not matched to a gene: 8. The CDR3 consists of 16 residues. Looked up from germline, CDR1 is MNHEY and CDR2 is SMNVEV (reference sequence). CDR3 amino acids: CASRQNLAGGTYEQYF. Written as DNA, the CDR3 is TGTGCCAGCAGGCAGAACCTAGCGGGGGGGACCTACGAGCAGTACTTC.